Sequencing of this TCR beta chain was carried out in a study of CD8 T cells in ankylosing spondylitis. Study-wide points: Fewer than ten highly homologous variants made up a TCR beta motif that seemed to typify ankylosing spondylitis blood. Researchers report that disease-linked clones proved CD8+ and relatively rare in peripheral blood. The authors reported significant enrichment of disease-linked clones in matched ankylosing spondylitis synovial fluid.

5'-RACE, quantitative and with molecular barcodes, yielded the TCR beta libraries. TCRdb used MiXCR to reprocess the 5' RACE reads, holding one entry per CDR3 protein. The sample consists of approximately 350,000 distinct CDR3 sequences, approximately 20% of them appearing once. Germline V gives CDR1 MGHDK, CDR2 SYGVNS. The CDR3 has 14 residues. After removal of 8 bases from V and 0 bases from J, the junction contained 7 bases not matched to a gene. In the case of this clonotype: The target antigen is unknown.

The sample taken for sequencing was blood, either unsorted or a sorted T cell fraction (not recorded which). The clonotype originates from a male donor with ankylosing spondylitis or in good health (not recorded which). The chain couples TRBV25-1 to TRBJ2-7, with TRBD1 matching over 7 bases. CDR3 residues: CASRGQDLSYEQYF. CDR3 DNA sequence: TGTGCCAGCCGAGGACAGGACCTCTCCTACGAGCAGTACTTC.